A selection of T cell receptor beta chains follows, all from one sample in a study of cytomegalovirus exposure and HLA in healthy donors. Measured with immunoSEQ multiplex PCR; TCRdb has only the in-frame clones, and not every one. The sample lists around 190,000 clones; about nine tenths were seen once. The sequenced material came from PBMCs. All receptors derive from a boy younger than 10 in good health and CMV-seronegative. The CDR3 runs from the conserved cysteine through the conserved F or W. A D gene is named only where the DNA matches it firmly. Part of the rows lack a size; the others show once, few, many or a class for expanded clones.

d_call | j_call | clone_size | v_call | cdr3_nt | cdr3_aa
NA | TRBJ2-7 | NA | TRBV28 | TGTGCCAGCTCCACTGTGTACGAGCAGTACTTC | CASSTVYEQYF
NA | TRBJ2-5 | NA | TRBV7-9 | TGTGCCAGCAGCCAAAAAGAGACCCAGTACTTC | CASSQKETQYF
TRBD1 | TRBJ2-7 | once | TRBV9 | TGTGCCAGCAGCGCCTCGGGACAGAGCTCCTACGAGCAGTACTTC | CASSASGQSSYEQYF
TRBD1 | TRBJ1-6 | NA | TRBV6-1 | TGTGCCAGCAGTCCCCGGGGACAGGGGACGTCACCCCTCCACTTT | CASSPRGQGTSPLHF
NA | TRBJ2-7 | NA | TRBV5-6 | TGTGCCAGCAGTTTTATAACTATCTCGGACAGAGCTTCTTTC | CASSFITISDRASF
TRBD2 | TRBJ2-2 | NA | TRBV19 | TGTGCCAGTAGTACGAGACTAGCGGGGGGCTCTTTGAACACCGGGGAGCTGTTTTTT | CASSTRLAGGSLNTGELFF
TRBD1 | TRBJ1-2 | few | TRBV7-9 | TGTTCCAGCAGCCGCAGGGGGGATATAGGCTACACCTTC | CSSSRRGDIGYTF
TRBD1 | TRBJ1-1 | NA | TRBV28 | TGTGCCAGCAGTTTATGGGCCGACAGGGTAGTGAACACTGAAGCTTTCTTT | CASSLWADRVVNTEAFF
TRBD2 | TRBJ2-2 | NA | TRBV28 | TGTGCCAGCAGTTTAGTCGGTGGGGGGGCGAACACCGGGGAGCTGTTTTTT | CASSLVGGGANTGELFF
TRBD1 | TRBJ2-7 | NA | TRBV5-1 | TGCGCCAGCAAGCGGGGACAGGGGACATCCTACGAGCAGTACTTC | CASKRGQGTSYEQYF